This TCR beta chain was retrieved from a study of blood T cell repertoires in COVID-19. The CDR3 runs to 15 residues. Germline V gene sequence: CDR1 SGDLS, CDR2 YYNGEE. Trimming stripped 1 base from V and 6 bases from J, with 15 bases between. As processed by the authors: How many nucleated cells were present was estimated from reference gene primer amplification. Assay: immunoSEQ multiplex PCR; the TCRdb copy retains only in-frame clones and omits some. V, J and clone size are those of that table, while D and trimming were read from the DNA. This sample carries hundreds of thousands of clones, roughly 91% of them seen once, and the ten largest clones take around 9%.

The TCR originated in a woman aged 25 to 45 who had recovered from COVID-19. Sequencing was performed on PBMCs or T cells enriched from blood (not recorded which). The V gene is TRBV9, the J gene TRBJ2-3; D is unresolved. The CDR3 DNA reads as TGTGCCAGCAGCGTAACCGCCGTCGGGTCGGATACGCAGTATTTT. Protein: CASSVTAVGSDTQYF. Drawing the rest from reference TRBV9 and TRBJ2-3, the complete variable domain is DSGVTQTPKHLITATGQRVTLRCSPRSGDLSVYWYQQSLDQGLQFLIQYYNGEERAKGNILERFSAQQFPDLHSELNLSSLELGDSALYFCASSVTAVGSDTQYFGPGTRLTVL.